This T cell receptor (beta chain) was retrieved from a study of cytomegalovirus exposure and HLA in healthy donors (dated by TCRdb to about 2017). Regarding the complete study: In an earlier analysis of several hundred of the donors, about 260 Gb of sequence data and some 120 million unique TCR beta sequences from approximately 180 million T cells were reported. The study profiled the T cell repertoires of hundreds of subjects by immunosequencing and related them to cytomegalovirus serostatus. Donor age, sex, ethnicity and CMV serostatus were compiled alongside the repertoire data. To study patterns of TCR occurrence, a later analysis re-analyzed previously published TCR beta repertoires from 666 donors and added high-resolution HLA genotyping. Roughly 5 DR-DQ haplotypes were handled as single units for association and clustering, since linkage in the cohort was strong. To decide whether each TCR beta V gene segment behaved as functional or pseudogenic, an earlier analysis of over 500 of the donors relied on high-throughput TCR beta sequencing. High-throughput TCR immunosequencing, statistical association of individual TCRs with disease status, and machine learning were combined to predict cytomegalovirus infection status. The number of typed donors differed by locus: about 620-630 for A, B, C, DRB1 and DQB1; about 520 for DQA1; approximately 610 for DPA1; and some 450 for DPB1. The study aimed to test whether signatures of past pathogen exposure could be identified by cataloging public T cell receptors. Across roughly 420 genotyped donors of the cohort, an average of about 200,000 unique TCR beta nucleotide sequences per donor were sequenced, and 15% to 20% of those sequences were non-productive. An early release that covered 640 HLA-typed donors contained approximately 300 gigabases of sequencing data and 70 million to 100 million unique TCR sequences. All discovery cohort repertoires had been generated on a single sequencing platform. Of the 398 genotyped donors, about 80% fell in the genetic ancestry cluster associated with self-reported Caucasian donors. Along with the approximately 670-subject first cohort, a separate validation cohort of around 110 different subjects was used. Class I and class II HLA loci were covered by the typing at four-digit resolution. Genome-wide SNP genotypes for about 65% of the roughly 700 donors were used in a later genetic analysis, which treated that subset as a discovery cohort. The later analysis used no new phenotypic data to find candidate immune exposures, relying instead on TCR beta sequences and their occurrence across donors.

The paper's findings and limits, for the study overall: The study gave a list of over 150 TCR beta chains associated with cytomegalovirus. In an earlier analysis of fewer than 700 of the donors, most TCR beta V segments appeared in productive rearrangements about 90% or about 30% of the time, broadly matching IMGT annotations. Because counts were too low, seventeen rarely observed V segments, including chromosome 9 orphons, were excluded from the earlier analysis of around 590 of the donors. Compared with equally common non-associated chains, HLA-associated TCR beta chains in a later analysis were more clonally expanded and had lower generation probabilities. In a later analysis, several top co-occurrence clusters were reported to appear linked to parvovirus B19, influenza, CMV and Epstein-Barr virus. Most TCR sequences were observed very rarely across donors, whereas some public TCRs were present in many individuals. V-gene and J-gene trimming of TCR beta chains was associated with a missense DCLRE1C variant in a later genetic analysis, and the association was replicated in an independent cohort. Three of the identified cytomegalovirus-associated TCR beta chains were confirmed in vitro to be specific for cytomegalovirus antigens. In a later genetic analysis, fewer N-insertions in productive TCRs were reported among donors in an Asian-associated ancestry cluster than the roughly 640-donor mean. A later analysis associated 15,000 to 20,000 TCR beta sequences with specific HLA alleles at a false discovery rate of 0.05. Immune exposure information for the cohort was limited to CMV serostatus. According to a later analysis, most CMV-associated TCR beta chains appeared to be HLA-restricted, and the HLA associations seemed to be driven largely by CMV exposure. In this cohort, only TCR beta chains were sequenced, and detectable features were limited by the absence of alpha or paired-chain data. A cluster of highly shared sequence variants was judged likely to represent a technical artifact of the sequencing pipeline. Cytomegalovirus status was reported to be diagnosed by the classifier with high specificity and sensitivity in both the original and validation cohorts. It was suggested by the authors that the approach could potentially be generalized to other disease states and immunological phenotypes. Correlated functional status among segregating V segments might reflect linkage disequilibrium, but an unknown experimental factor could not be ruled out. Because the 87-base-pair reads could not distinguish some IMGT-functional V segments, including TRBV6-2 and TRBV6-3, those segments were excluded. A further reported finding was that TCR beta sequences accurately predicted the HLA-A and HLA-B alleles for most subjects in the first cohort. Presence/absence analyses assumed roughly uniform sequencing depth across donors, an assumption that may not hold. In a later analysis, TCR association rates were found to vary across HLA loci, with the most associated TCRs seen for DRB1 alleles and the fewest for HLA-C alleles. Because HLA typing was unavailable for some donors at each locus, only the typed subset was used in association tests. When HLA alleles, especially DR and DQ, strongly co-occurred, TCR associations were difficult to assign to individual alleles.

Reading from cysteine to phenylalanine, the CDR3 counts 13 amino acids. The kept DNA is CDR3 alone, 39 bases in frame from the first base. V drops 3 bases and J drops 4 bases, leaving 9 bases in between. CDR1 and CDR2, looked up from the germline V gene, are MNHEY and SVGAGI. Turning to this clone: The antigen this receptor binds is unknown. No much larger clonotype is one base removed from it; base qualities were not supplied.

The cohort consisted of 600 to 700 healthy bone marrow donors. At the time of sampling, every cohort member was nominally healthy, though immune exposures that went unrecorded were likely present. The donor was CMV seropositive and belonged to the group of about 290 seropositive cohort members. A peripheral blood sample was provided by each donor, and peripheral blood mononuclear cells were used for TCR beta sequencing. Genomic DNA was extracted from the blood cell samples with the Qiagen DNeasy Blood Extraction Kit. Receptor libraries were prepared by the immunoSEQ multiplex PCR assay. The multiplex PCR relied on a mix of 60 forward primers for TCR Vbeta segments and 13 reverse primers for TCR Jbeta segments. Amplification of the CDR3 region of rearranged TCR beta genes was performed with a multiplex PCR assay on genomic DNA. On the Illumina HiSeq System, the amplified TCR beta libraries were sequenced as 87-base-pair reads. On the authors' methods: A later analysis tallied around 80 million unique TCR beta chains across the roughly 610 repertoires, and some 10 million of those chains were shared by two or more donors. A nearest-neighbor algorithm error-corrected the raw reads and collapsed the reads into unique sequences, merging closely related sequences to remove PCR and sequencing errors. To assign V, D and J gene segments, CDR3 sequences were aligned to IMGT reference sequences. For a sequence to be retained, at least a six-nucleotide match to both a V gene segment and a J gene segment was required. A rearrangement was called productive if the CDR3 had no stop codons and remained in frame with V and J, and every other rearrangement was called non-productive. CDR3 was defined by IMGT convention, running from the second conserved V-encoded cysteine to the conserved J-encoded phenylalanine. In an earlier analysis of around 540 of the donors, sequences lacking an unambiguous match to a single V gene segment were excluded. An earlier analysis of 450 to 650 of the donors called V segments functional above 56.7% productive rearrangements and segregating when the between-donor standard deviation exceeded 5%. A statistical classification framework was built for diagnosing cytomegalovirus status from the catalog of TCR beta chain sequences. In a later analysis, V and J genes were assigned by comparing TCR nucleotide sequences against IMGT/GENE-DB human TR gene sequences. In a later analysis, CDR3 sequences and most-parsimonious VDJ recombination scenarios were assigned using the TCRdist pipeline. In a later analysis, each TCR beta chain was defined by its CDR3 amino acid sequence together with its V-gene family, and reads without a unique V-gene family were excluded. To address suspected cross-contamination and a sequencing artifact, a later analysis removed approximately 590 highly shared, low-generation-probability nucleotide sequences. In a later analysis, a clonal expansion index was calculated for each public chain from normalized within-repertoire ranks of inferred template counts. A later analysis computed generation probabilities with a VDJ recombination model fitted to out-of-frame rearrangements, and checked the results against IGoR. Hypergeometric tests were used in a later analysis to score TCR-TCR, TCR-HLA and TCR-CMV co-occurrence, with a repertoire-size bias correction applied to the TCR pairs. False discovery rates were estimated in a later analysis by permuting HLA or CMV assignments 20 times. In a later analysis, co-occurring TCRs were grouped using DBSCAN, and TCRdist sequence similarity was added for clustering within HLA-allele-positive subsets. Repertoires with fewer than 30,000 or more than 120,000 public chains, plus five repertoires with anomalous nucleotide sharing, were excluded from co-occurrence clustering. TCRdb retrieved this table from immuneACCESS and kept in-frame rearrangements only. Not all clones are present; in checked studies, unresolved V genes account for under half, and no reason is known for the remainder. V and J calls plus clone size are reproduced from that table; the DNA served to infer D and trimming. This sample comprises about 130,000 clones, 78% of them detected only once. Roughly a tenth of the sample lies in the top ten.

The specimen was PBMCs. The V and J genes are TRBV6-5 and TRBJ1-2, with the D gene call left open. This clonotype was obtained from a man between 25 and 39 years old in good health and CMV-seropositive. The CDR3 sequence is CASSYTPGYGYTF. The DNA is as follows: TGTGCCAGCAGTTATACCCCAGGCTATGGCTACACCTTC.